In this sample, the clone carrying this T cell receptor (beta chain) turned up once. The antigen is unknown. The junction departs from the called germline gene at one end, perhaps through a read error. The library came from three nested PCR rounds adapted from ARM-PCR protocols. TCRdb fed the multiplex PCR reads into MiXCR, producing one record per CDR3 protein. Seen here are 50,000 or so distinct CDR3 sequences, roughly 69% observed once, and the top ten hold 20% to 30%. These data belong to a study of tumor and adjacent non-tumor tissue in lung cancer. Study context: Patients comprised roughly 12 adenocarcinoma, a couple of squamous cell carcinoma and 1 small cell lung cancer.

This sample's RNA came from whole unsorted tissue. This non-tumor lung sample came from over 3 cm beyond the tumor edge. The CDR3 sequence is 12 residues long. From germline, CDR1 is MNHEY and CDR2 SVGAGI. Findings of the study overall: Significantly higher TCR diversity was found in tumor than normal lung.

The receptor's source is a woman aged 55-69 years with non-small cell lung cancer. The chain has TRBV6-5 and TRBJ1-2; 9 nucleotides match TRBD1. Sequenced sample: distant non-tumor lung tissue. CDR3: CACRRQGDGYTF. CDR3 DNA: TGTGCCTGCAGACGACAGGGGGATGGTTACACCTTC.